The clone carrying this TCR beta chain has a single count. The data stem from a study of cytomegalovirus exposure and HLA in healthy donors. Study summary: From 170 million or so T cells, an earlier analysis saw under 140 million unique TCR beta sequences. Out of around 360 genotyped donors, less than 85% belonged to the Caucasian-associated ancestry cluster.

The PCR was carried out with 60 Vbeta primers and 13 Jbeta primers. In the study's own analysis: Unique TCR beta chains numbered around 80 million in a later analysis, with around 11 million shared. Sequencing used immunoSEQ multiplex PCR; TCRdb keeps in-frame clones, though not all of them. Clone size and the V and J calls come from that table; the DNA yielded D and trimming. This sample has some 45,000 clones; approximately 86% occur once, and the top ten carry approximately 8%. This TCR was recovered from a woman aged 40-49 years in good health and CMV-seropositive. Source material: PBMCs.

The CDR3, as DNA: TGTGCCAGCAGCTTGGGGGACAGACAAAATGAAAAACTGTTTTTT. Translated: CASSLGDRQNEKLFF. J is TRBJ1-4 and V is TRBV5-6; TRBD1 matches at 7 bases. The V segment lost 0 bases and the J segment 5 bases; nucleotides outside the gene matches: 4. The germline V gene encodes CDR1 SGHDT and CDR2 YYEEEE. The CDR3 runs 15 residues.